The rows below give T cell receptor beta chains drawn from one sample of a study of molecular identifiers for immune sequencing clone quantification. TCRdb reprocessed the PCR reads with MiXCR, giving one entry per CDR3 protein. There are 460,000 or so distinct CDR3 sequences in the sample; over 20% occur only once, and 0.65% to 0.95% lies in the top ten. The sequenced sample was naive CD8+ T cells from blood, with Jurkat cell RNA spiked in. Source of these receptors: a human donor in good health. Some libraries in this study had Jurkat cell RNA spiked in. Both conserved end residues are trimmed from each CDR3. Fields, in order: J gene, clone size, V gene, CDR3 protein. Size tells how often a clone was seen (once, few, many) or the class of an expanded clone, and some rows leave it out.

j_gene: TRBJ1-1; abundance: few; v_gene: TRBV30; CDR3aa: AWSVPGADNTEAF
j_gene: TRBJ1-5; abundance: few; v_gene: TRBV29-1; CDR3aa: SVGTELGQPQH
j_gene: TRBJ2-7; abundance: once; v_gene: TRBV2; CDR3aa: ASSRDISPSYEQY
j_gene: TRBJ1-2; abundance: -; v_gene: TRBV12-5; CDR3aa: ASGLWDGYT
j_gene: TRBJ2-1; abundance: few; v_gene: TRBV7-8; CDR3aa: ASSSRPAWGSNEQF
j_gene: TRBJ2-5; abundance: many; v_gene: TRBV29-1; CDR3aa: SVEDMQGEGDRPY
j_gene: TRBJ1-2; abundance: many; v_gene: TRBV7-2; CDR3aa: ASSRGYRDNYGYT
j_gene: TRBJ1-3; abundance: few; v_gene: TRBV13; CDR3aa: ASSLGWSSGNTIY
j_gene: TRBJ1-1; abundance: few; v_gene: TRBV2; CDR3aa: ASSEPTMNTEAF
j_gene: TRBJ1-5; abundance: many; v_gene: TRBV19; CDR3aa: ASTPSAYLSNQPQH
j_gene: TRBJ2-7; abundance: many; v_gene: TRBV5-1; CDR3aa: ASSLYADYEQY
j_gene: TRBJ2-3; abundance: few; v_gene: TRBV27; CDR3aa: ASSFVLAVSTDTQY
j_gene: TRBJ2-3; abundance: many; v_gene: TRBV11-2; CDR3aa: ASSSSFQRGTDTQY
j_gene: TRBJ2-7; abundance: few; v_gene: TRBV27; CDR3aa: ASSLMTGSHEQY
j_gene: TRBJ2-2; abundance: many; v_gene: TRBV5-8; CDR3aa: ASSMDSNTGELF
j_gene: TRBJ2-3; abundance: few; v_gene: TRBV6-2/TRBV6-3; CDR3aa: ASSRGTSGNRDTQY
j_gene: TRBJ2-1; abundance: few; v_gene: TRBV7-9; CDR3aa: ASSLGPSIRDEQF
j_gene: TRBJ2-3; abundance: many; v_gene: TRBV4-3; CDR3aa: ASSQEGRGRDTQY
j_gene: TRBJ1-2; abundance: few; v_gene: TRBV2; CDR3aa: ASSVEDRTFYGYT
j_gene: TRBJ2-2; abundance: -; v_gene: TRBV3-1; CDR3aa: ASSPRTEGWAGELF
j_gene: TRBJ1-3; abundance: -; v_gene: TRBV29-1; CDR3aa: SVEVASSGNTIY
j_gene: TRBJ2-2; abundance: few; v_gene: TRBV27; CDR3aa: ASSFSMAGELF